Listed here are 5 T cell receptor beta chains from one sample, sequenced in a study of control samples from healthy donors and cancer patients. Sequenced by immunoSEQ multiplex PCR; TCRdb stores in-frame clones only, minus some. This sample yields about 130,000 clones, of which 85% to 95% are seen a single time; around 0.52% belongs to the top ten. Sequencing was done on a sample of PBMCs. The receptors come from a man older than 75 with head and neck cancer.

V gene TRBV5-1 combines with J gene TRBJ2-4; D perhaps matches TRBD1 (5 bases). The CDR3 extends over 15 amino acids. Trimming shortened V by 8 bases and J by 0 bases, and 15 bases separated the two germline ends. Per the germline V gene, CDR1 is SGHRS and CDR2 is YFSETQ. The CDR3 loop is CARPVRVLAKNIQYF. The CDR3, as DNA: TGCGCCAGACCCGTCAGGGTTCTAGCCAAAAACATTCAGTACTTC.

The chain joins TRBV4-2 to TRBJ2-7, with 9 positions matching TRBD2. The CDR3 has 18 amino acids. Trimming removed 2 bases from V and 0 bases from J; junction bases left unmatched: 11. Germline V lookup: CDR1 LGHNA, CDR2 YNFKEQ. CDR3: CASSQKAGSGGNSYEQYF. For the CDR3, the DNA is TGTGCCAGCAGCCAAAAGGCGGGTAGCGGGGGAAACTCCTACGAGCAGTACTTC.

The V gene is TRBV6-6, the J gene TRBJ2-7; D is unclear. The CDR3 covers 11 residues. CDR1 is MNHNY, CDR2 SVGAGI, per germline (reference sequence). V was shortened by 5 bases and J by 4 bases, with 6 bases between the two germline ends. The CDR3 DNA reads as TGTGCCAGCAGTACCGAATACGAGCAGTACTTC. Its translation is CASSTEYEQYF.

The chain links TRBV18 to TRBJ1-1; the D is unclear. This CDR3 has 12 residues. The V end was cut by 11 bases, the J end by 4 bases, with 14 bases between. Germline V gene data show CDR1 as KGHSH and CDR2 as LQKENI. CDR3 in amino acids: CAGTSDVTEAFF. In nucleotides, the CDR3 is TGTGCCGGTACTAGCGATGTCACTGAAGCTTTCTTT.

This sequence joins TRBV4-3 and TRBJ2-3; 8 bases line up with TRBD2. Trimming at V came to 8 bases and at J to 4 bases, leaving 14 bases not matched to a gene. Germline lookup yields CDR1 LGHNA and CDR2 YSLEER. The length of the CDR3 is 16 residues. The CDR3 protein is CASGSRGAGVPDTQYF. CDR3 nucleotide sequence: TGCGCCAGCGGATCGCGAGGAGCGGGAGTACCAGATACGCAGTATTTT.